These 30 T cell receptor beta chains were all obtained from the same sample, sequenced in a study of blood T cell repertoires in COVID-19. TCRdb's copy holds only in-frame clones and misses some; the assay was immunoSEQ multiplex PCR. The table lists 130,000 to 150,000 clones, approximately 80% of them singletons. Sequenced material: peripheral blood. The origin of the receptors is a woman aged 55-75 years with acute or convalescent COVID-19.

The V call is TRBV7-9, the J call TRBJ2-2, with D possibly TRBD1 on 6 matching bases. The CDR3 consists of 16 residues. Trimming pared 4 bases from V and 2 bases from J, leaving 14 bases between. The germline V gene encodes CDR1 SEHNR and CDR2 FQNEAQ (reference sequence). As DNA, the CDR3 is TGTGCCAGCAGCTCACACAGGGAGTTTAACACCGGGGAGCTGTTTTTT. Protein: CASSSHREFNTGELFF.

The chain carries TRBV3-1 (or the pseudogene TRBV3-2) and TRBJ2-2; D possibly corresponds to TRBD2 (5 bases). The ends were cut back, 10 bases at V and 8 bases at J, with 14 bases in the middle. The germline CDR1 and CDR2 sequences are LGHDT and YNNKEL (reference sequence). This CDR3 region has 12 residues. The CDR3 sequence is CAIRGILGELFF. The CDR3 region has the DNA TGTGCCATACGAGGGATCTTGGGGGAGCTGTTTTTT.

The rearrangement uses TRBV27 and TRBJ2-2; 7 bases are a match to TRBD1. V lost 5 bases to trimming and J lost 5 bases; unmatched junction nucleotides: 11. CDR1 and CDR2 from the germline V gene are MNHEY and SMNVEV (reference sequence). The CDR3 contains 16 residues. The CDR3 DNA sequence: TGTGCCAGCAGTCGAAGGGGTCAGGGGGATACCGGGGAGCTGTTTTTT. It codes for CASSRRGQGDTGELFF.

The rearrangement links TRBV27 to TRBJ2-7; 13 bases are a match to TRBD2. Germline loops: CDR1 MNHEY, CDR2 SMNVEV (reference sequence). Germline trimming cut 10 bases from V and 7 bases from J; bases unmatched to any gene: 13. The CDR3 sequence is 15 residues long. The CDR3 sequence: CATSKGTSGVREQYF. The CDR3, as DNA: TGTGCCACCTCAAAAGGGACTAGCGGGGTCCGGGAGCAGTACTTC.

The chain uses TRBV9 and TRBJ2-7; 10 nucleotides align to TRBD1. The germline gives CDR1 SGDLS, CDR2 YYNGEE. The CDR3 sequence is 15 residues long. Trimming cost V 4 bases and J 4 bases; bases outside gene matches: 8. DNA of the CDR3: TGTGCCAGCAGCCTTGGGACAGGGGTTGGGTACGAGCAGTACTTC. This gives the protein CASSLGTGVGYEQYF. The variable domain in full, with the rest retrieved from reference TRBV9 and TRBJ2-7, is DSGVTQTPKHLITATGQRVTLRCSPRSGDLSVYWYQQSLDQGLQFLIQYYNGEERAKGNILERFSAQQFPDLHSELNLSSLELGDSALYFCASSLGTGVGYEQYFGPGTRLTVT.

This clone was picked up one time. V gene TRBV15 combines with J gene TRBJ1-1; no reliable D call. The CDR3 has 14 residues. V dropped 1 base and J dropped 1 base, with 7 bases sitting between them. The germline gives CDR1 LNHNV, CDR2 YYDKDF (reference sequence). The CDR3 spells CATSRARGNTEAFF. The DNA for the CDR3 is TGTGCCACCAGCAGAGCTCGGGGGAACACTGAAGCTTTCTTT.

The chain combines TRBV5-1 with TRBJ1-6, with 7 bases fitting TRBD1. This CDR3 spans 16 amino acids. The V and J ends lost 2 bases and 6 bases, in that order; junction bases with no gene match: 8. The germline gives CDR1 SGHRS, CDR2 YFSETQ. The CDR3 spells CASSLTSGQRNSPLHF. The CDR3 nucleotides are TGCGCCAGCAGCTTAACTTCGGGACAGCGTAATTCACCCCTCCACTTT.

The CDR3 bases are TGCAGCGTTCCTTTAAACAGGGGTCCTGGCTACACCTTC. Its translation: CSVPLNRGPGYTF. V is TRBV29-1 and J is TRBJ1-2, with 7 bases aligning to TRBD1. J gave up 7 bases and V 5 bases, and 10 bases lay outside the gene matches. The germline V gene has CDR1 SQVTM and CDR2 ANQGSEA. The CDR3 totals 13 residues.

The CDR3 nucleotides read TGTGCCACCAGCAGAGATAGGGGACAGGGAGGCTCACCCCTCCACTTT. Amino acids: CATSRDRGQGGSPLHF. The rearrangement uses TRBV15 and TRBJ1-6; 9 positions match TRBD1. Per germline, CDR1 LNHNV and CDR2 YYDKDF (reference sequence). After removal of 0 bases from V and 10 bases from J, the junction contained 7 bases not matched to a gene. The CDR3 spans 16 residues.

This chain joins TRBV2 and TRBJ1-5; D unresolved. V was shortened by 2 bases and J by 6 bases, with 17 bases between the two germline ends. The germline V gene has CDR1 SNHLY and CDR2 FYNNEI. The CDR3 has 16 residues. The CDR3 sequence: CASSELVLRGGQPQHF. The CDR3 DNA sequence: TGTGCCAGCAGTGAACTGGTCCTTCGGGGAGGTCAGCCCCAGCATTTT.

The chain couples TRBV19 to TRBJ2-7; 9 bases map to TRBD1. V lost 1 base and J lost 1; bases outside the gene matches: 8. CDR3 length equals 17 residues. The V gene's germline CDR1 is LNHDA and CDR2 SQIVND (reference sequence). The CDR3 is CASSIALSTGGSYEQYF. For the CDR3, the DNA is TGTGCCAGTAGTATAGCCCTCTCGACAGGGGGATCCTACGAGCAGTACTTC.

The DNA of the CDR3 is TGTGCCACCAGCAGAGATGATCGCGTGGATGAGCAGTTCTTC. This translates into CATSRDDRVDEQFF. The chain is built from TRBV15 and TRBJ2-1; D is unclear. Trimming took off 0 bases at V and 8 bases at J, with 11 bases between the two ends. Germline-derived CDR1 and CDR2 are LNHNV and YYDKDF (reference sequence). The CDR3 runs 14 residues.

The chain has TRBV18 and TRBJ1-1; 9 positions match TRBD1. This CDR3 has 13 residues. Germline assignment: CDR1 KGHSH and CDR2 LQKENI. Trimming took 3 bases from V and 6 from J; bases not matched to a gene: 2. CDR3: CASSPGQGPEAFF. The CDR3 bases are TGTGCCAGCTCACCGGGACAGGGCCCTGAAGCTTTCTTT. Based on the CDR3 plus reference TRBV18 and TRBJ1-1, the full variable domain is NAGVMQNPRHLVRRRGQEARLRCSPMKGHSHVYWYRQLPEEGLKFMVYLQKENIIDESGMPKERFSAEFPKEGPSILRIQQVVRGDSAAYFCASSPGQGPEAFFGQGTRLTVV.

A single count supports this clone. The chain uses TRBV28 and TRBJ1-4; D not certain. From germline, CDR1 is MDHEN and CDR2 SYDVKM. The CDR3 runs 12 residues. Trimming took 6 bases from V and 10 from J, leaving 12 bases between them. The CDR3 DNA reads TGTGCCAGCAGCCCTTTATCCGGAAAACTGTTTTTT. Translated, it gives CASSPLSGKLFF.

There are a few counts of this clone. The chain combines TRBV29-1 with TRBJ2-1; weak D call: TRBD2 (5 bases). The CDR3 extends over 11 amino acids. Germline lookup yields CDR1 SQVTM and CDR2 ANQGSEA. V dropped 7 bases and J dropped 6 bases, with 10 bases sitting between them. The CDR3 DNA reads as TGCAGCGCCGGACTTTCCAATGAGCAGTTCTTC. Protein sequence: CSAGLSNEQFF.

This clone has just a few counts. This chain connects TRBV7-9 to TRBJ2-7, with TRBD1 identical over 8 bases. Trimming removed 5 bases from V and 6 bases from J; junction bases left unmatched: 6. Germline V gives CDR1 SEHNR, CDR2 FQNEAQ (reference sequence). This CDR3 region has 13 residues. CDR3 DNA: TGTGCCAGCAGCGGTCCGCAGGGGGCCGAGCAGTACTTC. This encodes CASSGPQGAEQYF.

V usage is TRBV3-1 (or the pseudogene TRBV3-2) and J usage is TRBJ2-7; 9 nucleotides match TRBD1. In germline, CDR1 is LGHDT, CDR2 YNNKEL (reference sequence). The CDR3 is 16 residues long. Trimming at V came to 4 bases and at J to 6 bases, leaving 13 bases not matched to a gene. CDR3 protein: CASSPAIQGATSEQYF. In DNA form, the CDR3 reads TGTGCCAGCAGCCCGGCTATACAGGGGGCTACGAGCGAGCAGTACTTC.

This clone appeared once. V gene TRBV19 combines with J gene TRBJ2-2, with D tentatively TRBD1 (6 bases). There are 15 residues in the CDR3. V was trimmed by 3 bases and J by 3 bases, leaving 11 bases between them. Germline CDR1 and CDR2: LNHDA and SQIVND (reference sequence). The CDR3 region has the DNA TGTGCCAGTAGTATGTTTTGGGGGCACACCGGGGAGCTGTTTTTT. Amino acids: CASSMFWGHTGELFF.

This chain uses TRBV11-2 with TRBJ2-1, with 11 bases lining up with TRBD2. CDR1 is SGHAT and CDR2 is FQNNGV in the germline V gene. The CDR3 extends over 15 amino acids. Germline trimming cut 1 base from V and 10 bases from J; bases unmatched to any gene: 6. The CDR3 DNA follows: TGTGCCAGCAGCTTAGTACTAGCGGGAGTAAGGGAGCAGTTCTTC. Its translation is CASSLVLAGVREQFF.

The chain uses TRBV19 and TRBJ1-1; D is unresolved. Looked up from germline, CDR1 is LNHDA and CDR2 is SQIVND (reference sequence). V shed 3 bases and J shed 1 base, with 12 bases lying between them. This CDR3 is built from 15 residues. CDR3 in DNA: TGTGCCAGTAGTATGCTAGGCGGTAAGAACACTGAAGCTTTCTTT. Translating gives CASSMLGGKNTEAFF.

The sample holds a few counts of this clone. This sequence joins TRBV28 and TRBJ2-1, with TRBD2 identical over 9 bases. This CDR3 comprises 15 residues. Germline V gene sequence: CDR1 MDHEN, CDR2 SYDVKM. Trimming took 6 bases from V and 3 from J; bases not matched to a gene: 6. CDR3 nucleotide sequence: TGTGCCAGCAGAATTAGCGGGAGCGACTACAATGAGCAGTTCTTC. It specifies CASRISGSDYNEQFF.

This clone was observed a handful of times. The chain recombines TRBV25-1 with TRBJ2-7; 9 bases line up with TRBD1. The CDR3 spans 15 residues. Germline V gene lookup returns CDR1 MGHDK and CDR2 SYGVNS. With V trimmed by 4 bases and J by 7 bases, 11 bases remained unmatched. CDR3 protein: CASSVSDRGGREQYF. CDR3 nucleotide sequence: TGTGCCAGCAGTGTGTCGGACAGGGGCGGACGGGAGCAGTACTTC.

The V and J genes are TRBV5-6 and TRBJ2-7; D is undetermined. Germline CDR1 reads SGHDT; CDR2 reads YYEEEE. Trimming removed 0 bases from V and 4 bases from J, with 8 bases in between. The CDR3 spans 13 residues. The CDR3 loop is CASSLGQKYEQYF. As DNA, the CDR3 is TGTGCCAGCAGCTTGGGACAAAAATACGAGCAGTACTTC.

The chain couples TRBV18 to TRBJ2-7, with TRBD2 identical over 9 bases. Trimming cost V 3 bases and J 3 bases; bases outside gene matches: 3. The V gene's germline CDR1 is KGHSH and CDR2 LQKENI. CDR3 length equals 14 residues. In DNA form, the CDR3 reads TGTGCCAGCTCACCTAGGACTAGCGTCTACGAGCAGTACTTC. This gives the protein CASSPRTSVYEQYF.

The chain combines TRBV4-1 with TRBJ1-6, with unresolved D. The germline V and J ends were trimmed by 4 bases and 6 bases, with 7 bases remaining between them. Germline loops: CDR1 MGHRA, CDR2 YSYEKL. The CDR3 covers 13 residues. In nucleotides, the CDR3 is TGCGCCAGCAGCCCCTTCGGTAATTCACCCCTCCACTTT. Translation gives CASSPFGNSPLHF.

V is TRBV11-3 and J is TRBJ1-4, with D possibly being TRBD1 (6 bases). V lost 0 bases and J lost 6, with 26 bases in between. The V gene's germline CDR1 is SGHNT and CDR2 YENEEA. The CDR3 loop spans 20 amino acids. The DNA of the CDR3 is TGTGCCAGCAGCTTAGAGGCGAGGGCCCAGGGGTTGACTCTGGATGAAAAACTGTTTTTT. It encodes CASSLEARAQGLTLDEKLFF.

The chain has TRBV20-1 and TRBJ2-5; D unclear. The CDR3 sequence is 14 residues long. Per the germline V gene, CDR1 is DFQATT and CDR2 is SNEGSKA (reference sequence). Trimming took 3 bases from V and 0 from J, leaving 11 bases between them. Written as DNA, the CDR3 is TGCAGTGCTAGTCGCCTAGTGGACCAAGAGACCCAGTACTTC. It codes for CSASRLVDQETQYF.

The gene calls are TRBV10-2 and TRBJ1-1; 12 positions match TRBD1. From germline, CDR1 is WSHSY and CDR2 SAAADI. This CDR3 contains 16 residues. Trimming removed 7 bases from V and 4 bases from J; junction bases left unmatched: 10. CDR3 loop: CASMRDRGRWGTEAFF. The CDR3 DNA reads as TGCGCCAGCATGAGGGACAGGGGGCGGTGGGGCACTGAAGCTTTCTTT.

The chain employs TRBV25-1 and TRBJ1-6; 9 bases match TRBD1. With V trimmed by 2 bases and J by 9 bases, 5 bases remained unmatched. Germline V gene data show CDR1 as MGHDK and CDR2 as SYGVNS. The length of the CDR3 is 15 residues. Written as DNA, the CDR3 is TGTGCCAGCAGTGAAACTACAGGGGGCGGTTCACCCCTCCACTTT. The encoded protein is CASSETTGGGSPLHF. Combining the CDR3 with reference TRBV25-1 and TRBJ1-6 gives the whole variable domain EADIYQTPRYLVIGTGKKITLECSQTMGHDKMYWYQQDPGMELHLIHYSYGVNSTEKGDLSSESTVSRIRTEHFPLTLESARPSHTSQYLCASSETTGGGSPLHFGNGTRLTVT.

The chain is built from TRBV3-1 (or the pseudogene TRBV3-2) and TRBJ2-7; 7 bases map to TRBD2. Germline V lookup: CDR1 LGHDT, CDR2 YNNKEL (reference sequence). The CDR3 spans 16 residues. J lost 2 bases, V lost 5 bases, and 12 bases had no gene match. The CDR3 DNA is TGTGCCAGCAGCGCCCTAGAGGGAGGGCCTCCCTACGAGCAGTACTTC. Protein product: CASSALEGGPPYEQYF.